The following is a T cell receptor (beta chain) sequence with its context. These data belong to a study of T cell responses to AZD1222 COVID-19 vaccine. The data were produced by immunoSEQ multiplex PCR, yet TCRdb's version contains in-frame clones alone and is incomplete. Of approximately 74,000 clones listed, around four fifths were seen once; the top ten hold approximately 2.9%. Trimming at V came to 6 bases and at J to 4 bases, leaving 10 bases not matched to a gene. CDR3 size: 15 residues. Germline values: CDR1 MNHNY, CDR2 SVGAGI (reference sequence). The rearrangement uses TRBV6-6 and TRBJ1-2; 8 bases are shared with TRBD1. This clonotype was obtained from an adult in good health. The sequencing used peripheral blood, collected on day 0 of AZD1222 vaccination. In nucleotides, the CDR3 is TGTGCCAGCAGACCCCAGGGACAGGTTGGCTATGGCTACACCTTC. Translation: CASRPQGQVGYGYTF.